The clone carrying this T cell receptor (beta chain) was seen only a few times. Its antigen is currently unknown. Thyroid surgery took place with no prior treatment in any patient. These data originate in a study of metastatic and nonmetastatic thyroid tumors. Study-wide background: It was across blood and tumor or nodule tissue from malignant and benign thyroid patients that repertoires were compared. Points from the study as a whole: Malignant tumors reportedly showed significantly higher TCR beta diversity than benign nodules in both blood and tumor.

The V gene lost 1 base and the J gene lost 4 bases, with 11 bases spanning the gap. The CDR3 is made up of 14 amino acids. Germline CDR1 is MDHEN and CDR2 is SYDVKM. As processed by the authors: CDR3 was compared across clinicopathological groups, and the resulting differences were used to build a distant-metastasis classifier for papillary thyroid cancer. TCRdb re-called clones from the PCR reads using MiXCR. TCRdb's processing, not the study's, gives the V and J calls here. The sample has 45,000 to 60,000 clones, roughly 15% seen once. The TCR comes from a female donor with papillary thyroid cancer or a benign thyroid nodule (not recorded which). Some clones in this sample may be carry-over from other donors' samples. Source material: blood. The V gene is TRBV28, the J gene TRBJ2-7; tentatively, D is TRBD1 (6 bases). CDR3 region: CASSLSNTGYEQYF. CDR3 nucleotides: TGTGCCAGCAGTTTATCCAATACAGGGTACGAGCAGTACTTC. Full variable domain (rest looked up from reference TRBV28 and TRBJ2-7): DVKVTQSSRYLVKRTGEKVFLECVQDMDHENMFWYRQDPGLGLRLIYFSYDVKMKEKGDIPEGYSVSREKKERFSLILESASTNQTSMYLCASSLSNTGYEQYFGPGTRLTVT.